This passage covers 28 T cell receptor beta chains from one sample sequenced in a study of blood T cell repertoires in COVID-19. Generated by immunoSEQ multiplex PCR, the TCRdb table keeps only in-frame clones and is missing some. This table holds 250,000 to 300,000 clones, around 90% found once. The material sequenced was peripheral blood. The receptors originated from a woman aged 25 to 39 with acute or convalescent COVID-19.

CDR3 sequence (DNA): TGCGCCAGCAGCTTGGTGGAGGGTATAGCTGAGCAGTTCTTC. Its protein is CASSLVEGIAEQFF. The chain is built from TRBV5-1 and TRBJ2-1; D perhaps matches TRBD2 (6 bases). CDR1 and CDR2 from the germline V gene are SGHRS and YFSETQ. The CDR3 spans 14 residues. Deletions cut 0 bases from V and 9 bases from J, with 13 bases between.

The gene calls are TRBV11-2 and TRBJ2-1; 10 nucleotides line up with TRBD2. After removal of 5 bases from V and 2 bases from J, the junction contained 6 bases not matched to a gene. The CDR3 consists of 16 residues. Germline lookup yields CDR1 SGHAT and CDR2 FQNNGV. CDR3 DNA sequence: TGTGCCAGCAGCAACGAGCTAGCGGGAGCCTACAATGAGCAGTTCTTC. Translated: CASSNELAGAYNEQFF.

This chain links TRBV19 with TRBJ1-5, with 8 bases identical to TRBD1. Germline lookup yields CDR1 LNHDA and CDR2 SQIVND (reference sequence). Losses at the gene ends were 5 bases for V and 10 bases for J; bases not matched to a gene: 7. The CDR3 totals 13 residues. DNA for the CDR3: TGTGCCAGTAGTGGCAGGGGGCAGAGTCCCCAGCATTTT. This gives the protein CASSGRGQSPQHF. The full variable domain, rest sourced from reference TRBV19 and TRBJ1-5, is DGGITQSPKYLFRKEGQNVTLSCEQNLNHDAMYWYRQDPGQGLRLIYYSQIVNDFQKGDIAEGYSVSREKKESFPLTVTSAQKNPTAFYLCASSGRGQSPQHFGDGTRLSIL.

The CDR3 region is CSTRPASSYNEQFF. DNA for the CDR3: TGCAGCACCCGCCCGGCTAGCTCCTACAATGAGCAGTTCTTC. The rearrangement links TRBV29-1 to TRBJ2-1; D unclear. Germline CDR1 SQVTM, CDR2 ANQGSEA. This CDR3 comprises 14 residues. Trimming cost V 8 bases and J 0 bases, with 14 bases left between them.

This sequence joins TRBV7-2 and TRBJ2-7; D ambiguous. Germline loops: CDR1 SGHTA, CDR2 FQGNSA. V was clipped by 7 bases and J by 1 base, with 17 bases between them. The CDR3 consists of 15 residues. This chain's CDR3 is CASTSLAAPSYEQYF. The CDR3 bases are TGTGCCAGCACCTCTTTGGCAGCGCCTTCCTACGAGCAGTACTTC.

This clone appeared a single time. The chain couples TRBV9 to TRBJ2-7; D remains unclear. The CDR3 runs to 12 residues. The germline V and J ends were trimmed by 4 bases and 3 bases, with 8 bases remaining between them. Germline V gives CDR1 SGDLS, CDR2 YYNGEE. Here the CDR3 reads CASSPTGYEQYF. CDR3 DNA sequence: TGTGCCAGCAGCCCCACTGGCTACGAGCAGTACTTC. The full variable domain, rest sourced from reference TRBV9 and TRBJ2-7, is DSGVTQTPKHLITATGQRVTLRCSPRSGDLSVYWYQQSLDQGLQFLIQYYNGEERAKGNILERFSAQQFPDLHSELNLSSLELGDSALYFCASSPTGYEQYFGPGTRLTVT.

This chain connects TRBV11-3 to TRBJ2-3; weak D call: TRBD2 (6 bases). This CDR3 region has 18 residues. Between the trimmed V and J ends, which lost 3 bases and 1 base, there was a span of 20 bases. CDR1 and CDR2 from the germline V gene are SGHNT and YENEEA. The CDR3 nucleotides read TGTGCCAGCAGCTTCTGGGCGGGGAGCCTCTCCGGCACAGATACGCAGTATTTT. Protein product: CASSFWAGSLSGTDTQYF.

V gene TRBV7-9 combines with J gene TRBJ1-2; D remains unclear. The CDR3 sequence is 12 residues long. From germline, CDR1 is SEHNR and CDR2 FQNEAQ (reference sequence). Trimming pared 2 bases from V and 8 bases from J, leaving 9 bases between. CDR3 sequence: CASSLRQEGYTF. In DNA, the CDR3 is TGTGCCAGCAGCTTAAGACAAGAGGGCTACACCTTC.

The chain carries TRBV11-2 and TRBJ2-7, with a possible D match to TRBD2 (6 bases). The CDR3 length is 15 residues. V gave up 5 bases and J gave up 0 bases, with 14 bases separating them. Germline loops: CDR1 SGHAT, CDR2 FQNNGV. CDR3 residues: CASSPDYQSSYEQYF. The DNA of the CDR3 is TGTGCCAGCAGCCCGGACTACCAGAGCTCCTACGAGCAGTACTTC.

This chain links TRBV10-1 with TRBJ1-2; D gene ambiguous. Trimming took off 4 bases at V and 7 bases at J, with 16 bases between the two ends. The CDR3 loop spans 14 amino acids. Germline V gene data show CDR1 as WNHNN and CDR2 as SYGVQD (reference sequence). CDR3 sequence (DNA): TGCGCCAGCAGTGCGCGGGGAAATTCCGCTGGCTACACCTTC. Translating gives CASSARGNSAGYTF.

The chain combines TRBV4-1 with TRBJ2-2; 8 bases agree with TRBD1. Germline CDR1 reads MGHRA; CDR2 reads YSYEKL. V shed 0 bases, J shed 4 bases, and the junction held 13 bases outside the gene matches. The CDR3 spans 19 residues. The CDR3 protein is CASSQDLPGQGASTGELFF. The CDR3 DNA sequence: TGCGCCAGCAGCCAAGATCTTCCAGGGCAGGGGGCGAGCACCGGGGAGCTGTTTTTT.

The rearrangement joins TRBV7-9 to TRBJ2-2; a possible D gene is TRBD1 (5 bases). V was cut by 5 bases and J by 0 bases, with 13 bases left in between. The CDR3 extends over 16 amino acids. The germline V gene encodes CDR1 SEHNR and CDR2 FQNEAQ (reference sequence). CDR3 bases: TGTGCCAGCAGCAGACCAGGGTCGGCGAACACCGGGGAGCTGTTTTTT. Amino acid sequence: CASSRPGSANTGELFF.

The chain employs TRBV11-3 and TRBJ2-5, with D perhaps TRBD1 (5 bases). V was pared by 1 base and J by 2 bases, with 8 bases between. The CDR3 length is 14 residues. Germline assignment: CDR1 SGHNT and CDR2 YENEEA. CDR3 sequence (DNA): TGTGCCAGCAGCTTAGGGCAGGGACAAGAGACCCAGTACTTC. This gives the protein CASSLGQGQETQYF.

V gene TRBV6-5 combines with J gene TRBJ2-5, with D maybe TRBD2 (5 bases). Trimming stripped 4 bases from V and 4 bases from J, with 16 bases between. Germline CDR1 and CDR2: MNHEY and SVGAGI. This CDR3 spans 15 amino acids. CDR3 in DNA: TGTGCCAGCAGTTCCGGAGGACGAGAAGTAGAGACCCAGTACTTC. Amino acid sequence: CASSSGGREVETQYF.

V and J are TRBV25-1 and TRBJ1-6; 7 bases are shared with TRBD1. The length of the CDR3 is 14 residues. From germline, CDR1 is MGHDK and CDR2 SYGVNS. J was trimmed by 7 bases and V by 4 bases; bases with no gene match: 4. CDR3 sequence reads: CASSAQGRNSPLHF. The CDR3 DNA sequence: TGTGCCAGCAGTGCACAGGGGAGGAATTCACCCCTCCACTTT.

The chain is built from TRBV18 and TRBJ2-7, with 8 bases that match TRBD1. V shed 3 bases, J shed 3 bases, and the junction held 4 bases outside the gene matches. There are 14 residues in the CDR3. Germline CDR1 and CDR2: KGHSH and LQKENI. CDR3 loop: CASSPDRVRYEQYF. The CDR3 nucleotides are TGTGCCAGCTCACCGGACAGGGTACGCTACGAGCAGTACTTC.

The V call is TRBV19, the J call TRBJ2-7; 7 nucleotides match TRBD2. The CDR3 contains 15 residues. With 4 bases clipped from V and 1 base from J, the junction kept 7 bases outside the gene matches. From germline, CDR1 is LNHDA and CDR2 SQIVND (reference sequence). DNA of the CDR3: TGTGCCAGTAGTACCTGGCGGGGAGGGTCCTACGAGCAGTACTTC. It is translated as CASSTWRGGSYEQYF.

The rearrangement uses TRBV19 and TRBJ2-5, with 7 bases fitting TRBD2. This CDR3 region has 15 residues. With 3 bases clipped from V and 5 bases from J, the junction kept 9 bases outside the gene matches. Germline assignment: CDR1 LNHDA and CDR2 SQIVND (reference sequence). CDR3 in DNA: TGTGCCAGTAGTATTCAAGCGGGATACCGGGAGACCCAGTACTTC. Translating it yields CASSIQAGYRETQYF. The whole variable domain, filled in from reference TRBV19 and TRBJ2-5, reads DGGITQSPKYLFRKEGQNVTLSCEQNLNHDAMYWYRQDPGQGLRLIYYSQIVNDFQKGDIAEGYSVSREKKESFPLTVTSAQKNPTAFYLCASSIQAGYRETQYFGPGTRLLVL.

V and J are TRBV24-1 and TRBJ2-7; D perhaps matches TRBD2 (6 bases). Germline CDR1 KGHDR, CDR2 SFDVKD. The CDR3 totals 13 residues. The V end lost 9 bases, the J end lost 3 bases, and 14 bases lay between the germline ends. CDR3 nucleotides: TGTGCCACCCATAGTGGGGGGAACTACGAGCAGTACTTC. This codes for CATHSGGNYEQYF.

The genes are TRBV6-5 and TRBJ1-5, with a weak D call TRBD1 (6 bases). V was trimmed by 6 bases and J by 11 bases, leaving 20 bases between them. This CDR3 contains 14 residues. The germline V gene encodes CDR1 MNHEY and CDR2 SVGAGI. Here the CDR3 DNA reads TGTGCCAGCAGGGACAGTTTCGTTTTCCAGTCCCAGCATTTT. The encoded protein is CASRDSFVFQSQHF.

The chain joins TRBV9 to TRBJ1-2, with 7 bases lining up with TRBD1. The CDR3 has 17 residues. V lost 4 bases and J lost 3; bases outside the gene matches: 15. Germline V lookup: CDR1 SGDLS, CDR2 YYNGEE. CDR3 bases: TGTGCCAGCAGCCCAGGGGGGCAGAGCCAGCAAGACTATGGCTACACCTTC. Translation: CASSPGGQSQQDYGYTF. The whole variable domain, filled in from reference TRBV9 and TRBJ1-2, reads DSGVTQTPKHLITATGQRVTLRCSPRSGDLSVYWYQQSLDQGLQFLIQYYNGEERAKGNILERFSAQQFPDLHSELNLSSLELGDSALYFCASSPGGQSQQDYGYTFGSGTRLTVV.

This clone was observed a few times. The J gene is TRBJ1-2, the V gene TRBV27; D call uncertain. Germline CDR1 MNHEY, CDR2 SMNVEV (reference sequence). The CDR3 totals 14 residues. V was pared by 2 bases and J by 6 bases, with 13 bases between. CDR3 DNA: TGTGCCAGCAGTTTAAGGTTTGGGCTGAATGGCTACACCTTC. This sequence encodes CASSLRFGLNGYTF.

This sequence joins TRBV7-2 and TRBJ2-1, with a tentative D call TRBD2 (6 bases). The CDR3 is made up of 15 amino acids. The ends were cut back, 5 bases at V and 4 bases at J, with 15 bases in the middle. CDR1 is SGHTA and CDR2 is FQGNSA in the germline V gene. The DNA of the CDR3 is TGTGCCAGCAGCCGCGAAAGCGGGCCTTACAATGAGCAGTTCTTC. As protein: CASSRESGPYNEQFF.

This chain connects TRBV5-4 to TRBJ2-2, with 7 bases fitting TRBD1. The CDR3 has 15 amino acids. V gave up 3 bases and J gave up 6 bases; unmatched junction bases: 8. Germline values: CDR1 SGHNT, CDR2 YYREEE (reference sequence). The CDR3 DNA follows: TGTGCCAGCAGCTCGACAGGGACCGCCGCCGGGGAGCTGTTTTTT. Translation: CASSSTGTAAGELFF.

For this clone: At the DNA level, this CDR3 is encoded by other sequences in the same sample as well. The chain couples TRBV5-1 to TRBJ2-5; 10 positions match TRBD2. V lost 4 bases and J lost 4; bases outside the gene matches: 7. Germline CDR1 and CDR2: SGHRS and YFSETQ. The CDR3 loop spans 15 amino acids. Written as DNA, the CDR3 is TGCGCCAGCAGCAGAGCGGGAGGGCCTCTAGAGACCCAGTACTTC. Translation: CASSRAGGPLETQYF.

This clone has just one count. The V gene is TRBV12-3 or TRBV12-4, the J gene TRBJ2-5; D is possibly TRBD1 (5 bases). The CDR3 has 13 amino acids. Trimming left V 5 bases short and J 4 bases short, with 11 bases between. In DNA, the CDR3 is TGTGCCAGCAGTCGGACAAGACCAGAGACCCAGTACTTC. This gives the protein CASSRTRPETQYF.

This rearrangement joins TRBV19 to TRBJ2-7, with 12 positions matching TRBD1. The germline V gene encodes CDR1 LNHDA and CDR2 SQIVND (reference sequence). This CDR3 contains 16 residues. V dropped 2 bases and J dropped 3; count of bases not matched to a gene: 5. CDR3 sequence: CASSITGTGGGYEQYF. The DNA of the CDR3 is TGTGCCAGTAGTATAACCGGGACAGGGGGCGGCTACGAGCAGTACTTC.

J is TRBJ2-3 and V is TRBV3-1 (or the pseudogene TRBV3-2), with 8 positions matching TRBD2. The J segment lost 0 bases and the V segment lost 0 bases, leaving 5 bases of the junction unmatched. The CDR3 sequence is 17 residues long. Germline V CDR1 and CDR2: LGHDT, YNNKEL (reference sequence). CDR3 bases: TGTGCCAGCAGCCAAGAGATAGGCGGGAGGAGCACAGATACGCAGTATTTT. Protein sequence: CASSQEIGGRSTDTQYF.